These T cell receptor beta chains were read from a single sample in a study of cytomegalovirus exposure and HLA in healthy donors. Here immunoSEQ multiplex PCR was the method, and the copy in TCRdb shows in-frame clones only, minus some. The profile covers about 95,000 clones, with around 70% appearing a single time and around 16% taken by the ten largest. The sample consisted of PBMCs. Receptor source: a woman aged 50 to 65 in good health and CMV-seropositive. The CDR3 runs from the conserved cysteine through the conserved F or W. The D gene is left open where the match is weak. Size tells how often a clone was seen (once, few, many) or the class of an expanded clone, and some rows leave it out.

TGCGCCAGCAGCACCCAACCGGGGGAGAGGGAGACCCAGTACTTC,CASSTQPGERETQYF,TRBV5-1,NA,NA,15,TRBJ2-5
TGTGCCAGCAGCCCACGGACCCCGAGGGCCTACAATGAGCAGTTCTTC,CASSPRTPRAYNEQFF,TRBV7-8,NA,NA,16,TRBJ2-1
TGCGCCAGCAGCCTGGGACAGGGGGATGAAAAACTGTTTTTT,CASSLGQGDEKLFF,TRBV4-1,TRBD1,NA,14,TRBJ1-4
TGTGCCAGCAGCCAACTTTCCGGGACCGGGGAGCTGTTTTTT,CASSQLSGTGELFF,TRBV14,NA,NA,14,TRBJ2-2
TGCGCCAGCGGGGTCGGGAGTGTAACCGGGGAGCTGTTTTTT,CASGVGSVTGELFF,TRBV4-3,NA,NA,14,TRBJ2-2
TGTGCCAGCTCAAAGGGACAGGTGACCGCAACTAATGAAAAACTGTTTTTT,CASSKGQVTATNEKLFF,TRBV18,TRBD1,NA,17,TRBJ1-4
TGTGCCACCAGTCTTCTAGCGGGAGGGCCGGGGAACATTCAGTACTTC,CATSLLAGGPGNIQYF,TRBV15,TRBD2,NA,16,TRBJ2-4
TGTGCCAGCAGCTCCAGACAGGGAGCCTACGAGCAGTACTTC,CASSSRQGAYEQYF,TRBV5-4,TRBD1,NA,14,TRBJ2-7
TGTGCCAGCACGGGAACGGATACGCAGTATTTT,CASTGTDTQYF,TRBV2,NA,few,11,TRBJ2-3
TGTGCCAGCAGTGACATGAACCGCCGGGAGACCCAGTACTTC,CASSDMNRRETQYF,TRBV6-1,NA,once,14,TRBJ2-5
TGTGCCAGCAGACCTGAGGCAGGGGGCGGCTACACCTTC,CASRPEAGGGYTF,TRBV11-2,TRBD1,few,13,TRBJ1-2
TGTGCCACCGGGCCCGGCGGGGTGAACACTGAAGCTTTCTTT,CATGPGGVNTEAFF,TRBV28,NA,few,14,TRBJ1-1
TGCGCCAGCGGACACAGGGGGCTTCGCAATCAGCCCCAGCATTTT,CASGHRGLRNQPQHF,TRBV5-1,TRBD1,NA,15,TRBJ1-5
TGTGCCAGCAAGGGGCTAGCGGGAGAAAGGTACAATGAGCAGTTCTTC,CASKGLAGERYNEQFF,TRBV27,TRBD2,NA,16,TRBJ2-1
TGCGCCAGCAGCCAAGCCCTCGAGGGTCCAGCCTACAATGAGCAGTTCTTC,CASSQALEGPAYNEQFF,TRBV4-1,NA,NA,17,TRBJ2-1
TGTGCCAGCAGTGCCCGGACTAGCGGGAGTTACAATGAGCAGTTCTTC,CASSARTSGSYNEQFF,TRBV6-1,TRBD2,NA,16,TRBJ2-1
TGTGCCAGCAGCTTAGCTGATTATGACAGGGTGGGCGAAAAACTGTTTTTT,CASSLADYDRVGEKLFF,TRBV7-8,TRBD1,NA,17,TRBJ1-4
TGCGCCAGCAGCTTGCCCTTCGGCGGGGACTACAATGAGCAGTTCTTC,CASSLPFGGDYNEQFF,TRBV5-1,NA,NA,16,TRBJ2-1
TGTGCCAGCAGTCACCGACGGGTTAGCAATCAGCCCCAGCATTTT,CASSHRRVSNQPQHF,TRBV28,NA,few,15,TRBJ1-5
TGCGCCAGCAGCTACGTACAACAGGGTAATAAGGTCAATGAGCAGTTCTTC,CASSYVQQGNKVNEQFF,TRBV5-1,NA,NA,17,TRBJ2-1
TGTGCCAGCAGCCTCATGGCGGGAGGTGCCTTGGATACGCAGTATTTT,CASSLMAGGALDTQYF,TRBV7-3,TRBD2,NA,16,TRBJ2-3
TGTGCCAGTAGCCTCCTCACTAGCGGGAGACAATCAGATACGCAGTATTTT,CASSLLTSGRQSDTQYF,TRBV19,TRBD2,NA,17,TRBJ2-3
TGTGCCAGCAGCCCGTCACAGGGGGCGGTGGGTGAGCAGTTCTTC,CASSPSQGAVGEQFF,TRBV11-2,TRBD1,NA,15,TRBJ2-1
TGCGCCAGCAGCTTAGCCTTCTCTGGGGCCAACGTCCTGACTTTC,CASSLAFSGANVLTF,TRBV5-1,NA,NA,15,TRBJ2-6
TGTGCCAGCAGCTTGCGGGGACAGGGGTATGGCTACACCTTC,CASSLRGQGYGYTF,TRBV5-4,TRBD1,NA,14,TRBJ1-2
TGCGCCAGCAGCTCCAGGGGGCTTTACACTGAAGCTTTCTTT,CASSSRGLYTEAFF,TRBV4-1,TRBD1,NA,14,TRBJ1-1
TGTGCCAGCAGTGCCTTGACAGGGATGGAGACCCAGTACTTC,CASSALTGMETQYF,TRBV6-1,TRBD1,NA,14,TRBJ2-5
TGTGCCAGCAGCTTGGTGTCAGGGACTCTCCTACGAGACACCATATATTTT,CASSLVSGTLLRDTIYF,TRBV5-5,NA,NA,17,TRBJ1-3
TGTGCCAGCAGCCTAAGACTAGCGGGATCTTACGAGCAGTACTTC,CASSLRLAGSYEQYF,TRBV5-6,TRBD2,NA,15,TRBJ2-7
TGTGCCAGCAGTGGACTAGCGGGAGCAAACACCGGGGAGCTGTTTTTT,CASSGLAGANTGELFF,TRBV6-1,TRBD2,few,16,TRBJ2-2
TGTGCCAGCAGTGGCAGGGGATTTTCGGAGACCCAGTACTTC,CASSGRGFSETQYF,TRBV6-1,NA,NA,14,TRBJ2-5
TGTGCCAGCAGTGAAGCGAGGACATCGGATCAGTACTTC,CASSEARTSDQYF,TRBV6-1,NA,few,13,TRBJ2-4
TGTGCCAGCAGCATCACGAGATCCTTCTCTGGAAACACCATATATTTT,CASSITRSFSGNTIYF,TRBV5-8,NA,few,16,TRBJ1-3
TGTGCCAGCAGCTTATATGGGCAGCCCACAGATACGCAGTATTTT,CASSLYGQPTDTQYF,TRBV11-2,NA,NA,15,TRBJ2-3
TGTGCCAGCAGCCCCCGGGACAGGGGGCCTTACGAGCAGTACTTC,CASSPRDRGPYEQYF,TRBV9,TRBD1,NA,15,TRBJ2-7
TGTGCCAGCAGTTTCCTTTATAAGGGGTCTACAGATACGCAGTATTTT,CASSFLYKGSTDTQYF,TRBV27,NA,NA,16,TRBJ2-3
TGTGCCAGCAGCGTAGGGACTAGCGGGCGTCAGTACGAGCAGTACTTC,CASSVGTSGRQYEQYF,TRBV9,TRBD2,NA,16,TRBJ2-7
TGTGCCAGTAGTATAGGGAGCCAGTTCTATCAGCCCCAGCATTTT,CASSIGSQFYQPQHF,TRBV19,NA,NA,15,TRBJ1-5
TGTGCCAGCAGCGTAGGAAGCGGGATGTACAGTGAGCAGTTCTTC,CASSVGSGMYSEQFF,TRBV9,TRBD2,NA,15,TRBJ2-1
TGTGCCATCAGTGAGTCAGCGAGAGGGGGGGACACTGAAGCTTTCTTT,CAISESARGGDTEAFF,TRBV10-3,NA,NA,16,TRBJ1-1
TGTGCCAGTGGGAGGGACAGGGAACAAGCTCAGCCCCAGCATTTT,CASGRDREQAQPQHF,TRBV19,TRBD1,NA,15,TRBJ1-5
TGTGCCAGCAGTGACCAGGGATTGGGAAACTATGGCTACACCTTC,CASSDQGLGNYGYTF,TRBV6-6,NA,NA,15,TRBJ1-2
TGTGCCAGCAGCTTAGACCGAGCGGTAGAAGCTTTCTTT,CASSLDRAVEAFF,TRBV7-2,NA,NA,13,TRBJ1-1
TGTGCCAGCCTTCCACCAGGCCGGCATCAGCCCCAGCATTTT,CASLPPGRHQPQHF,TRBV28,NA,few,14,TRBJ1-5
TGTGCCAGCAGCCCCCCGGGTAGCGACTCCTACAATGAGCAGTTCTTC,CASSPPGSDSYNEQFF,TRBV7-9,NA,NA,16,TRBJ2-1
TGTGCCACCAGCAGAGGCGTTATCCCGCCAGGGGGAAGTCATGGCTACACCTTC,CATSRGVIPPGGSHGYTF,TRBV15,TRBD1,NA,18,TRBJ1-2
TGTGCCAGTAGTAGCCACGGAGACAACGTCCTGACTTTC,CASSSHGDNVLTF,TRBV19,NA,NA,13,TRBJ2-6
TGCGCCAGCAGCCAAGTCCGGGTCTTGAGGACCGGGGAGCTGTTTTTT,CASSQVRVLRTGELFF,TRBV4-1,NA,few,16,TRBJ2-2
TGTGCCAGCAGTTTTGGGGGCCCAGGGATTGCCGAGCAGTACTTC,CASSFGGPGIAEQYF,TRBV28,NA,NA,15,TRBJ2-7
TGTGCCAGCAGCTTATTTGGCGGGAGATCCGAGCAGTACTTC,CASSLFGGRSEQYF,TRBV7-2,TRBD2,NA,14,TRBJ2-7
TGCGCCAGCAGCTTGGGTCAACAGGGGTGGACAGATACGCAGTATTTT,CASSLGQQGWTDTQYF,TRBV5-1,TRBD1,once,16,TRBJ2-3
TGTGCCAGCACTAATCCCTCCTACAATGAGCAGTTCTTC,CASTNPSYNEQFF,TRBV7-2,NA,NA,13,TRBJ2-1
TGTGCCAGTAGCTTTCCGGGAGTGATAGATACGCAGTATTTT,CASSFPGVIDTQYF,TRBV19,NA,NA,14,TRBJ2-3
TGCGCCAGCAGCCAAGGTCACAGATCCTACGAGCAGTACTTC,CASSQGHRSYEQYF,TRBV4-1,NA,NA,14,TRBJ2-7
TGTGCCAGCGCCTTGAAATCAAGGGAGACAGGGGTAAGCGAGCAGTACTTC,CASALKSRETGVSEQYF,TRBV25-1,TRBD1,few,17,TRBJ2-7
TGTGCCAGCAGTTCCCAGACAGGGGGCCAGCCCCAGCATTTT,CASSSQTGGQPQHF,TRBV27,TRBD1,few,14,TRBJ1-5